The source of this T cell receptor beta chain is a study of graft-versus-host responses after intestinal transplantation. At the level of the study: Transplant recipients had multivisceral, liver-intestinal, or isolated intestinal grafts.

CDR1 SNHLY and CDR2 FYNNEI come from the germline V gene. CDR3 length: 12 residues. With 9 bases removed from V and 0 bases from J, the gap between germline ends came to 7 bases. Using immunoSEQ multiplex PCR, the repertoire was profiled, and TCRdb retains in-frame clones only, with some absent. The sample comprises about 82,000 clones, 91% of which are singletons, and about 0.38% rests with the top ten. For this clone: Its matching antigen is unknown.

The chain joins TRBV2 to TRBJ2-3; TRBD2 is a possible D gene (5 bases). The sample in question was unstimulated CD4+ T cells sorted from spleen or lymph node cells, obtained before transplant. The clonotype originates from a human donor who was the organ donor for an intestinal transplant. The CDR3 region is CARGVSTDTQYF. The CDR3, as DNA: TGTGCCAGGGGAGTGAGCACAGATACGCAGTATTTT.